In its sample, the clone carrying this T cell receptor (beta chain) was seen a few times. Antigen: not known. This entry belongs to a study of beta chain features in type 1 diabetes. Overall study context: Examination spanned about 110 million sorted cells from all samples.

Findings of the study overall: The naive, central memory and Treg TCRB repertoires showed an apparent similarity that was greater among patients than among healthy donors. In every one of the four CD4+ subsets, TCRB CDR3s were moderately but significantly shorter in Type 1 diabetes patients.

This CDR3 spans 15 amino acids. Trimming removed 5 bases at V and 4 bases at J, with 14 bases between. Germline lookup yields CDR1 MDHEN and CDR2 SYDVKM. The whole isolated RNA underwent reverse transcription, so sequencing captured expressed TCRB transcripts. The protocol was immunoSEQ multiplex PCR, while the TCRdb copy is restricted to in-frame clones and leaves out a portion. The table shows roughly 150,000 clones, with 11% occurring only once. V is TRBV28 and J is TRBJ1-4; no firm D call. The origin of this receptor is a man between 18 and 35 years old in good health. What was sequenced was central memory CD4+ T cells from blood. DNA of the CDR3: TGTGCCAGCAGTCCCCCGGGCAGCCTTAATGAAAAACTGTTTTTT. It encodes CASSPPGSLNEKLFF.